A single sample gave rise to the 27 T cell receptor beta chains below, sequenced in a study of CD8+CD57+ T cells in acquired aplastic anemia (dated by TCRdb to between 2018 and 2020). The data were produced on an Illumina HiSeq 2000. Profiling of TCR beta VDJ combinations and CDR3 sequences used genomic DNA as the template. The raw public reads went through TCRdb reprocessing: fastp at Q25, MiXCR clone calling, in-frame beta chains kept. Rows are unified per CDR3 protein, each entry keeping the most common DNA and genes. Recorded for this sample are 450,000 to 550,000 distinct CDR3 sequences; about a third of them occurred a single time. The top ten clonotypes cover nearly 0.85% of the sample. Patients chosen for sequencing had shown expansion of CD8+CD57+ cells by flow cytometry. Sequenced material: sorted CD4+, CD8+, or CD8+CD57+ T cells (not recorded which) from PBMCs. Source of these receptors: a human donor with aplastic anemia.

This chain links TRBV19 with TRBJ2-3, with D hard to call. V shed 3 bases and J shed 2 bases, with 9 bases lying between them. The CDR3 is made up of 14 amino acids. In germline, CDR1 is LNHDA, CDR2 SQIVND (reference sequence). Here the CDR3 DNA reads TGTGCCAGTAGTATTTTCCAGATCACAGATACGCAGTATTTT. This gives the protein CASSIFQITDTQYF.

This rearrangement joins TRBV2 to TRBJ1-2; weak D call: TRBD1 (5 bases). Trimming took off 6 bases at V and 1 base at J, with 9 bases between the two ends. The CDR3 sequence is 13 residues long. Germline-derived CDR1 and CDR2 are SNHLY and FYNNEI. CDR3 bases: TGTGCCAGCAGGGGAAGGGGTAACTATGGCTACACCTTC. Translation: CASRGRGNYGYTF. The full variable domain, with the rest looked up from reference TRBV2 and TRBJ1-2, is EPEVTQTPSHQVTQMGQEVILRCVPISNHLYFYWYRQILGQKVEFLVSFYNNEISEKSEIFDDQFSVERPDGSNFTLKIRSTKLEDSAMYFCASRGRGNYGYTFGSGTRLTVV.

This clonotype was seen a handful of times. The V call is TRBV12-3 or TRBV12-4, the J call TRBJ2-4; 7 bases are shared with TRBD2. The CDR3 sequence is 15 residues long. J lost 9 bases, V lost 6 bases, and 14 bases had no gene match. CDR3 sequence: CASRRTRDLAGIQYF. The CDR3 nucleotides are TGTGCCAGCAGGCGAACGAGGGACTTAGCGGGCATTCAGTACTTC.

The genes are TRBV2 and TRBJ1-1, with D possibly matching TRBD1 (6 bases). CDR1 and CDR2 (germline): SNHLY, FYNNEI. With 6 bases removed from V and 5 bases from J, the gap between germline ends came to 16 bases. The CDR3 has 14 amino acids. The CDR3 nucleotides are TGTGCCAGCAGAGAGAGGGGGATCGGGACTGAAGCTTTCTTT. This codes for CASRERGIGTEAFF.

This chain links TRBV30 with TRBJ2-7; perhaps TRBD2 as D (5 bases). This CDR3 region has 13 residues. The V gene lost 1 base and the J gene lost 5 bases, with 12 bases spanning the gap. The germline gives CDR1 GTSNPN, CDR2 SVGIG (reference sequence). The chain's CDR3 is CAWSGPAGNEQYF. In DNA form, the CDR3 reads TGTGCCTGGAGTGGCCCAGCCGGGAACGAGCAGTACTTC.

There are many counts of this clonotype. This chain links TRBV19 with TRBJ2-7, with unresolved D. CDR1 and CDR2 from the germline V gene are LNHDA and SQIVND (reference sequence). V gave up 5 bases and J gave up 1 base, with 15 bases separating them. The CDR3 extends over 15 amino acids. Here the CDR3 reads CASSDQRAGSYEQYF. The CDR3 DNA reads TGTGCCAGTAGTGACCAGCGCGCAGGTTCCTACGAGCAGTACTTC.

The rearrangement uses TRBV7-2 and TRBJ1-2, with 9 bases identical to TRBD1. This CDR3 spans 16 amino acids. The germline V gene has CDR1 SGHTA and CDR2 FQGNSA. Trimming took 4 bases from V and 4 from J; bases not matched to a gene: 10. Here the CDR3 DNA reads TGTGCCAGCAGCTCCCCGGGACAGGGAAAAACCTATGGCTACACCTTC. This translates into CASSSPGQGKTYGYTF.

For this clonotype: One junction end does not reproduce the germline sequence, and a read error may be involved. V usage is TRBV20-1 and J usage is TRBJ1-6; D is possibly TRBD1 (6 bases). Germline CDR1 DFQATT, CDR2 SNEGSKA (reference sequence). This CDR3 has 15 residues. The CDR3 DNA reads TGCAGTGCTAGAGAACAGGGCCCCTATAATTCGCCCCTCCACTTT. This codes for CSAREQGPYNSPLHF.

The chain joins TRBV20-1 to TRBJ2-5; 7 bases agree with TRBD1. CDR1 and CDR2 (germline): DFQATT, SNEGSKA (reference sequence). The CDR3 is made up of 14 amino acids. Trimming at V came to 2 bases and at J to 4 bases, leaving 7 bases not matched to a gene. The CDR3 DNA is TGCAGTGCTAGACCCCTCGAGGGGGCAGAGACCCAGTACTTC. The encoded protein is CSARPLEGAETQYF.

This chain links TRBV10-3 with TRBJ2-7; a weak D match, TRBD2 (5 bases). The CDR3 consists of 13 residues. V lost 4 bases to trimming and J lost 1 base, with 8 bases between them. Germline V CDR1 and CDR2: ENHRY, SYGVKD. The CDR3 DNA follows: TGTGCCATCAGTGTGGAGGAGTCCTACGAGCAGTACTTC. It translates to CAISVEESYEQYF.

This clonotype was found a few times. V and J are TRBV12-3 or TRBV12-4 and TRBJ2-7; D gene unclear. The CDR3 is 14 residues long. Trimming removed 1 base from V and 2 bases from J, with 9 bases in between. The chain's CDR3 is CASSLDLLAYEQYF. CDR3 sequence (DNA): TGTGCCAGCAGTTTAGATCTCCTCGCCTACGAGCAGTACTTC.

This clonotype showed up just a few times. V gene TRBV19 combines with J gene TRBJ2-3, with 10 bases identical to TRBD2. Germline-derived CDR1 and CDR2 are LNHDA and SQIVND (reference sequence). The CDR3 loop spans 13 amino acids. Losses at the gene ends were 9 bases for V and 12 bases for J; bases not matched to a gene: 12. The CDR3 coding sequence is TGTGCCAGCAGCTCCCTTCTAGCGGGAGCACAGTATTTT. This codes for CASSSLLAGAQYF.

At least ten counts were recorded for this clonotype. The V call is TRBV7-2, the J call TRBJ2-7, with TRBD1 matching 9 bases. Trimming cost V 3 bases and J 2 bases; bases outside gene matches: 5. Germline values: CDR1 SGHTA, CDR2 FQGNSA. The CDR3 runs 15 residues. The CDR3 region has the DNA TGTGCCAGCAGCTTTGGGACAGGGAAAACCTACGAGCAGTACTTC. It encodes CASSFGTGKTYEQYF.

The chain couples TRBV2 to TRBJ2-2; D may be TRBD1 (5 bases). CDR1 and CDR2 from the germline V gene are SNHLY and FYNNEI. V lost 4 bases to trimming and J lost 3 bases, with 12 bases between them. The CDR3 extends over 15 amino acids. CDR3: CASSGQGVDTGELFF. The CDR3 DNA follows: TGTGCCAGCAGTGGTCAGGGCGTGGACACCGGGGAGCTGTTTTTT.

This clonotype was observed at least ten times. The chain employs TRBV2 and TRBJ2-5, with TRBD1 identical over 10 bases. From germline, CDR1 is SNHLY and CDR2 FYNNEI. CDR3 length: 16 residues. With 5 bases clipped from V and 5 bases from J, the junction kept 11 bases outside the gene matches. The CDR3 sequence is CASSKSTGGGLETQYF. The CDR3 DNA reads as TGTGCCAGCAGTAAATCGACAGGGGGCGGACTGGAGACCCAGTACTTC.

This clonotype has just a few counts. The rearrangement uses TRBV7-6 and TRBJ2-1; 9 bases match TRBD2. The germline CDR1 and CDR2 sequences are SGHVS and FNYEAQ. J lost 9 bases, V lost 5 bases, and 11 bases had no gene match. CDR3 size: 15 residues. CDR3 DNA: TGTGCCAGCAGCCAAAGCCCTAGCGGGGTTGTTGAGCAGTTCTTC. Its translation is CASSQSPSGVVEQFF.

The J gene is TRBJ2-1, the V gene TRBV12-3 or TRBV12-4; TRBD1 aligns across 9 bases. With V trimmed by 7 bases and J by 7 bases, 8 bases remained unmatched. CDR3 length: 14 amino acids. Here the CDR3 reads CASTSGTGWNEQFF. CDR3 DNA: TGTGCCAGCACCTCCGGGACAGGGTGGAATGAGCAGTTCTTC.

This clonotype has more than one count but fewer than ten. A much bigger clone sits one base away, suggesting this may be a read error. J is TRBJ1-5 and V is TRBV2; 9 bases agree with TRBD1. After removal of 6 bases from V and 6 bases from J, the junction contained 12 bases not matched to a gene. This CDR3 comprises 16 residues. Looked up from germline, CDR1 is SNHLY and CDR2 is FYNNEI. The CDR3 DNA reads as TGTGCCAGCAGCGTGGAACTGGGACAGGGCGCTCAGCCCCAGCATTTT. It translates to CASSVELGQGAQPQHF.

This chain joins TRBV7-8 and TRBJ2-1; tentatively, D is TRBD2 (6 bases). The germline CDR1 and CDR2 sequences are SGHVS and FQNEAQ. The CDR3 covers 16 residues. V was clipped by 1 base and J by 3 bases, with 13 bases between them. The CDR3 region is CASSLGRTTFYNEQFF. The CDR3 nucleotides read TGTGCCAGCAGCTTAGGGAGGACTACATTCTACAATGAGCAGTTCTTC. Using reference TRBV7-8 and TRBJ2-1 for the parts outside the CDR3, the full variable domain is GAGVSQSPRYKVAKRGQDVALRCDPISGHVSLFWYQQALGQGPEFLTYFQNEAQLDKSGLPSDRFFAERPEGSVSTLKIQRTQQEDSAVYLCASSLGRTTFYNEQFFGPGTRLTVL.

The gene calls are TRBV30 and TRBJ1-1; D uncertain. With 0 bases removed from V and 3 bases from J, the gap between germline ends came to 11 bases. CDR1 and CDR2 from the germline V gene are GTSNPN and SVGIG (reference sequence). The CDR3 has 14 residues. CDR3 bases: TGTGCCTGGAGTGTACGATCTGAGGACACTGAAGCTTTCTTT. Translated: CAWSVRSEDTEAFF.

This clonotype has only a few counts. The chain carries TRBV9 and TRBJ1-2; no clear D gene. The V gene's germline CDR1 is SGDLS and CDR2 YYNGEE. The CDR3 runs 11 residues. Trimming cost V 4 bases and J 8 bases, with 9 bases left between them. The CDR3 here is CASSTLKGYTF. CDR3 nucleotide sequence: TGTGCCAGCAGCACACTTAAAGGCTACACCTTC.

The genes are TRBV24-1 and TRBJ1-6; the match to TRBD1 covers 7 bases. V was pared by 10 bases and J by 7 bases, with 9 bases of the junction left unmatched. CDR1 is KGHDR, CDR2 SFDVKD, per germline. The CDR3 is 14 amino acids. CDR3 bases: TGTGCCACTCCCCCGACAGGGCCGAATTCACCCCTCCACTTT. This codes for CATPPTGPNSPLHF.

This clonotype was detected many times. V gene TRBV10-1 combines with J gene TRBJ1-1; D perhaps matches TRBD1 (5 bases). CDR1 is WNHNN, CDR2 SYGVQD, per germline (reference sequence). Between the trimmed V and J ends, which lost 4 bases and 5 bases, there was a span of 11 bases. The CDR3 has 13 amino acids. The CDR3 sequence: CASSAEGLTEAFF. The CDR3 DNA reads as TGCGCCAGCAGTGCGGAGGGGTTGACTGAAGCTTTCTTT.

The J gene is TRBJ1-1, the V gene TRBV18; the match to TRBD1 covers 7 bases. V shed 2 bases and J 4 bases; nucleotides not matched to a gene: 4. The V gene's germline CDR1 is KGHSH and CDR2 LQKENI. CDR3 size: 14 residues. Here the CDR3 DNA reads TGTGCCAGCTCACCAGTGACAGGGTTCACTGAAGCTTTCTTT. Its translation: CASSPVTGFTEAFF.

In this sample, this clonotype turned up many times. The chain employs TRBV20-1 and TRBJ2-5; D is undetermined. Trimming cost V 1 base and J 2 bases, with 5 bases left between them. From germline, CDR1 is DFQATT and CDR2 SNEGSKA (reference sequence). The CDR3 loop spans 12 amino acids. CDR3 loop: CSARGSQETQYF. The CDR3 bases are TGCAGTGCTAGAGGCTCACAAGAGACCCAGTACTTC.

This clonotype has more than one count but fewer than ten. One junction end disagrees with the germline gene, perhaps due to a read error. The chain recombines TRBV15 with TRBJ2-1; 8 nucleotides align to TRBD1. The CDR3 has 13 amino acids. Germline V CDR1 and CDR2: LNHNV, YYDKDF (reference sequence). CDR3 loop: CASSARTGNEQFF. CDR3 in DNA: TGTGCCTCCAGCGCCCGGACAGGGAATGAGCAGTTCTTC.

The chain links TRBV20-1 to TRBJ2-1, with 8 nucleotides matching TRBD1. The germline CDR1 and CDR2 sequences are DFQATT and SNEGSKA (reference sequence). The CDR3 totals 15 residues. V shed 0 bases, J shed 5 bases, and the junction held 6 bases outside the gene matches. The CDR3, as DNA: TGCAGTGCTAGAGATCCGCAGGGGGCAGACAATGAGCAGTTCTTC. Protein sequence: CSARDPQGADNEQFF.